This T cell receptor (beta chain) was obtained from a study of blood T cell repertoires in COVID-19. About the research overall: PBMCs, B-cell-depleted T cells, or T cells were the source of the cDNA or gDNA that made up the material.

Authors' methods: For nucleated cells, counts were estimated from reference gene primer amplification. Profiled with immunoSEQ multiplex PCR; TCRdb holds only in-frame clones, not every one. V, J and clone size are those of that table, while D and trimming were read from the DNA. The data hold some 320,000 clones, with about 92% observed a single time. The CDR3 consists of 15 residues. Trimming cost V 4 bases and J 5 bases; bases outside gene matches: 9. Per the germline V gene, CDR1 is SGHNT and CDR2 is YYREEE (reference sequence). Two negative PCRs, clearance, or symptom resolution characterized the recovered Cohort 3 donors.

The chain joins TRBV5-4 to TRBJ1-2, with 9 bases that match TRBD1. The specimen sequenced was PBMCs or T cells enriched from blood (not recorded which). The origin of this receptor is a man between 60 and 75 years old who had recovered from COVID-19. The CDR3 sequence is CASSRQMTGGYGYTF. For the CDR3, the DNA is TGTGCCAGCAGCCGACAGATGACAGGGGGATATGGCTACACCTTC.